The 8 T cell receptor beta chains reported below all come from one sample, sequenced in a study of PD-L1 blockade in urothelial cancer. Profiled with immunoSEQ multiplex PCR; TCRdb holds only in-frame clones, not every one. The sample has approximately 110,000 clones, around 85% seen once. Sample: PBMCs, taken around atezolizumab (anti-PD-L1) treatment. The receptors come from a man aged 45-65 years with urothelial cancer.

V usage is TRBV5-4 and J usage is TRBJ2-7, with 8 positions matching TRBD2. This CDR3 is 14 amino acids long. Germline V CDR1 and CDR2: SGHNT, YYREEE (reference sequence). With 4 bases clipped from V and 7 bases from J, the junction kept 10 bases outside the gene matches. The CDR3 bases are TGTGCCAGCAGCAGGGAAGCGGGAGTTGGAGAGCAGTACTTC. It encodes CASSREAGVGEQYF.

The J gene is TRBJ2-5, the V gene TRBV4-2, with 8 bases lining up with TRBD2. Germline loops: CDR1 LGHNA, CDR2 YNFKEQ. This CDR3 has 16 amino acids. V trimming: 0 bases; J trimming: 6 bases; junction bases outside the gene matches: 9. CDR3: CASSQDGAGAGKTQYF. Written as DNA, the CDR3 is TGTGCCAGCAGCCAAGATGGAGCGGGAGCCGGAAAGACCCAGTACTTC.

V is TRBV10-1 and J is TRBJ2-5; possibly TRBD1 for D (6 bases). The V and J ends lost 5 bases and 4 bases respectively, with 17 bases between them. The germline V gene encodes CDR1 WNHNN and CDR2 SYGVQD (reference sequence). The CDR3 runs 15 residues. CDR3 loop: CASSPLTTGRETQYF. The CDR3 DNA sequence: TGCGCCAGCAGTCCATTGACTACAGGGAGAGAGACCCAGTACTTC.

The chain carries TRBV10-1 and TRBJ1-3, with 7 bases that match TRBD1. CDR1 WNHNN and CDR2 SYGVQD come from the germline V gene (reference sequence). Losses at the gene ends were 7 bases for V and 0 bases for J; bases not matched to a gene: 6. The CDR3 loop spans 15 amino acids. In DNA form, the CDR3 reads TGCGCCAGCACCAGAACAGGGGCCTCTGGAAACACCATATATTTT. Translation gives CASTRTGASGNTIYF.

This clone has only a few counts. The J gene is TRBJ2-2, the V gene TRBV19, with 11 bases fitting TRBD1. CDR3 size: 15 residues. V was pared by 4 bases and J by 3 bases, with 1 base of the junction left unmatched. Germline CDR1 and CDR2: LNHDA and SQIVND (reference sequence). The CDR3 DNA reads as TGTGCCAGTAGTAGGACAGGGGGCCACACCGGGGAGCTGTTTTTT. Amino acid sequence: CASSRTGGHTGELFF.

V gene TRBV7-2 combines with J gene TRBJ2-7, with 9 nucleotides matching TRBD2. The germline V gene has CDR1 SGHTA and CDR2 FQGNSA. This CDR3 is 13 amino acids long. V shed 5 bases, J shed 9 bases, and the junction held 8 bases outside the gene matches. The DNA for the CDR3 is TGTGCCAGCAGCCGCGGGGGGGAGGCCGTGCAGTACTTC. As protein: CASSRGGEAVQYF.

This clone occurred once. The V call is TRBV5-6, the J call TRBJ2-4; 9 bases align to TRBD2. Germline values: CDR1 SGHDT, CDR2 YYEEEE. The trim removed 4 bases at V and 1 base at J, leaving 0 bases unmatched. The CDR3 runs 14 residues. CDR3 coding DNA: TGTGCCAGCAGCGCGGGAGGGGCCAAAAACATTCAGTACTTC. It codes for CASSAGGAKNIQYF.

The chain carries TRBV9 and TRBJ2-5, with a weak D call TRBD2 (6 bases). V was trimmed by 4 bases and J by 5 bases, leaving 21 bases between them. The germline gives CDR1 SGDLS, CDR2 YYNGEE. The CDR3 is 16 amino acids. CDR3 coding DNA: TGTGCCAGCAGCTCCCAGGGCGCGGGGTTTTTTGAGACCCAGTACTTC. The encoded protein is CASSSQGAGFFETQYF.